This TCR beta chain was profiled in a study of cytomegalovirus exposure and HLA in healthy donors. V gave up 4 bases and J gave up 8 bases, with 14 bases separating them. The CDR3 totals 13 residues. The germline CDR1 and CDR2 sequences are LNHNV and YYDKDF (reference sequence). Study observations and caveats: The classifier, whose performance was assessed in both the original and validation cohorts, reportedly diagnosed cytomegalovirus status with high specificity and sensitivity. Cytomegalovirus association was assigned to some 160 TCR beta chains. Donor immune exposure was known only as CMV serostatus. Analysis was carried out at a later point, and it linked a missense DCLRE1C variant to TCR beta V- and J-gene trimming.

This PCR relied on a set of 60 Vbeta primers and 13 Jbeta primers. Only in-frame clones appear in the TCRdb table, and some are missing; sequencing was by immunoSEQ multiplex PCR. The sample includes 200,000 or so clones, about 83% seen only once; the top ten take roughly 1.5%. As concerns this clone: The antigen remains undetermined.

This chain joins TRBV15 and TRBJ1-2, with D uncertain. The sequence derives from a girl aged 5-17 years in good health and CMV-seronegative. Specimen: PBMCs. CDR3: CATSTEGRTGYTF. The CDR3, as DNA: TGTGCCACCAGCACCGAGGGTCGGACGGGCTACACCTTC. The full variable domain, rest sourced from reference TRBV15 and TRBJ1-2, is DAMVIQNPRYQVTQFGKPVTLSCSQTLNHNVMYWYQQKSSQAPKLLFHYYDKDFNNEADTPDNFQSRRPNTSFCFLDIRSPGLGDTAMYLCATSTEGRTGYTFGSGTRLTVV.